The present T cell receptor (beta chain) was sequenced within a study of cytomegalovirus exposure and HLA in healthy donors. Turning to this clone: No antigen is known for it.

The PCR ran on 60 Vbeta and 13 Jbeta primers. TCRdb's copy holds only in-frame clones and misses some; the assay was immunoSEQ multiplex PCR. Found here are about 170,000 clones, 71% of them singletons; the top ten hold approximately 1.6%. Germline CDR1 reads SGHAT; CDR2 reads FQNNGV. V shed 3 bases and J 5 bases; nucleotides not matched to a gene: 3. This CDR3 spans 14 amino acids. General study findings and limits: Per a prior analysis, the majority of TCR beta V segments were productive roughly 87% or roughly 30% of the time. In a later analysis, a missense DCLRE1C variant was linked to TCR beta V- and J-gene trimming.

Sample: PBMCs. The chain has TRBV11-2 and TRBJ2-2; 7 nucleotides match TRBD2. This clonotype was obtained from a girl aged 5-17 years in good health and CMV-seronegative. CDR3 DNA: TGTGCCAGCAGCTTTCAGGGAGGGACCGGGGAGCTGTTTTTT. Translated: CASSFQGGTGELFF.